These 17 T cell receptor beta chains originate from one sample sequenced in a study of human T cells and chemical hapten exposure. TCRdb used MiXCR to reprocess the RACE reads, holding one entry per CDR3 protein. The sample lists under 95,000 distinct CDR3 sequences, around 8.8% occurring once. Time point given: pre-sensitization, week 0. Treatment in this sample: therapeutic diphenylcyclopropenone sensitization with weekly scalp DPC. Source: whole blood, taken in connection with sensitization to the hapten diphenylcyclopropenone (DPC). The receptors originated from a man aged 35 to 55 with alopecia areata. Some clones in this sample may be carry-over from other donors' samples.

This clonotype was seen a few times. The rearrangement uses TRBV6-2 or TRBV6-3 and TRBJ2-5, with 8 bases that match TRBD2. This CDR3 is 13 amino acids long. CDR1 and CDR2 (germline): MNHEY, SVGEGT. The V gene end was trimmed by 10 bases and the J gene end by 2 bases; junction bases not matched to a gene: 6. CDR3 nucleotide sequence: TGTGCCACCCGAGGACTAGCACAAGAGACCCAGTACTTC. It codes for CATRGLAQETQYF.

This clonotype was recorded many times. The V call is TRBV29-1, the J call TRBJ2-7; 9 bases align to TRBD1. V dropped 7 bases and J dropped 6; count of bases not matched to a gene: 10. CDR1 is SQVTM and CDR2 is ANQGSEA in the germline V gene. This CDR3 comprises 13 residues. CDR3 in amino acids: CSGKSGQGSEQYF. The DNA for the CDR3 is TGCAGCGGGAAATCGGGACAGGGAAGCGAGCAGTACTTC.

This clonotype was seen a handful of times. The chain joins TRBV10-3 to TRBJ2-3; no clear D gene. Trimming removed 6 bases at V and 0 bases at J, with 10 bases between. This CDR3 region has 14 residues. The germline CDR1 and CDR2 sequences are ENHRY and SYGVKD. The CDR3 protein is CAISPSTSTDTQYF. The CDR3 DNA sequence: TGTGCCATCAGCCCGAGTACTAGCACAGATACGCAGTATTTT.

This clonotype has just a few counts. V usage is TRBV11-3 and J usage is TRBJ1-1, with D unclear. The CDR3 extends over 13 amino acids. V lost 1 base and J lost 8, with 11 bases in between. Germline CDR1 and CDR2: SGHNT and YENEEA. DNA of the CDR3: TGTGCCAGCAGCTTAGGCGGCAGGTCCGAAGCTTTCTTT. This gives the protein CASSLGGRSEAFF.

This clonotype turned up a few times. The DNA is omitted, as the CDR3 cannot be located on it reliably, and the CDR3 follows TCRdb's listing. This sequence joins TRBV7-9 and TRBJ2-1; the table's D call, TRBD2, has no DNA check behind it. The germline CDR1 and CDR2 sequences are SEHNR and FQNEAQ (reference sequence). The CDR3 has 18 residues if both end residues are counted. The CDR3 here is CASNFGQGLAGGHYEQFF.

This clonotype has just a few counts. The rearrangement uses TRBV19 and TRBJ1-2; unclear D gene. Germline V lookup: CDR1 LNHDA, CDR2 SQIVND (reference sequence). The CDR3 spans 13 residues. V was cut by 0 bases and J by 3 bases, with 5 bases left in between. The CDR3 coding sequence is TGTGCCAGTAGTATAGATCCAGACTATGGCTACACCTTC. Translation gives CASSIDPDYGYTF. The variable domain in full, with the rest retrieved from reference TRBV19 and TRBJ1-2, is DGGITQSPKYLFRKEGQNVTLSCEQNLNHDAMYWYRQDPGQGLRLIYYSQIVNDFQKGDIAEGYSVSREKKESFPLTVTSAQKNPTAFYLCASSIDPDYGYTFGSGTRLTVV.

This clonotype was counted ten times or more. The chain employs TRBV15 and TRBJ1-3; 7 bases map to TRBD1. After removal of 6 bases from V and 4 bases from J, the junction contained 12 bases not matched to a gene. Looked up from germline, CDR1 is LNHNV and CDR2 is YYDKDF (reference sequence). The CDR3 contains 16 residues. The CDR3 reads CATSLKVGTVGNTIYF. In DNA form, the CDR3 reads TGTGCCACCAGTTTAAAAGTCGGGACAGTCGGAAACACCATATATTTT.

The chain uses TRBV3-1 and TRBJ1-2; D uncertain. The CDR3 covers 15 residues. The V gene lost 4 bases and the J gene lost 5 bases, with 17 bases spanning the gap. Per germline, CDR1 LGHDT and CDR2 YNNKEL (reference sequence). CDR3 amino acids: CASSPTPGGEYGYTF. The CDR3 nucleotides are TGTGCCAGCAGCCCTACCCCCGGAGGCGAGTATGGCTACACCTTC.

This clonotype has only a few counts. This chain uses TRBV7-8 with TRBJ1-1, with TRBD1 identical over 11 bases. V lost 5 bases, J lost 5 bases, and 7 bases stayed unmatched. Germline lookup yields CDR1 SGHVS and CDR2 FQNEAQ. The CDR3 runs 15 residues. The CDR3 is CASSMSGTGGTEAFF. The CDR3 DNA reads TGTGCCAGCAGCATGAGTGGGACAGGGGGGACTGAAGCTTTCTTT. Supplemented by reference TRBV7-8 and TRBJ1-1, the full variable domain reads GAGVSQSPRYKVAKRGQDVALRCDPISGHVSLFWYQQALGQGPEFLTYFQNEAQLDKSGLPSDRFFAERPEGSVSTLKIQRTQQEDSAVYLCASSMSGTGGTEAFFGQGTRLTVV.

This clonotype showed up many times. The J gene is TRBJ2-5, the V gene TRBV9; the match to TRBD2 covers 8 bases. The CDR3 totals 16 residues. Germline CDR1 and CDR2: SGDLS and YYNGEE. V shed 0 bases and J 5 bases; nucleotides not matched to a gene: 9. The DNA for the CDR3 is TGTGCCAGCAGCGTAGCGGGTAGCGGGAACGGCGAGACCCAGTACTTC. Encoded protein: CASSVAGSGNGETQYF.

In this sample, this clonotype turned up a few times. The J gene is TRBJ2-3, the V gene TRBV15, with D perhaps matching TRBD1 (5 bases). Germline-derived CDR1 and CDR2 are LNHNV and YYDKDF (reference sequence). The CDR3 is 17 amino acids. Trimming shortened V by 0 bases and J by 0 bases, and 13 bases separated the two germline ends. The CDR3 loop reads CATSRDLGASSTDTQYF. CDR3 DNA sequence: TGTGCCACCAGCAGAGATCTAGGGGCCTCTAGCACAGATACGCAGTATTTT.

The chain is built from TRBV11-1 and TRBJ2-5; TRBD1 aligns across 9 bases. This CDR3 spans 15 amino acids. CDR1 and CDR2 from the germline V gene are SGHAT and FQDESV (reference sequence). After removal of 5 bases from V and 2 bases from J, the junction contained 6 bases not matched to a gene. In DNA form, the CDR3 reads TGTGCCAGCAGCGCCCGACAGGGGGGACAAGAGACCCAGTACTTC. This codes for CASSARQGGQETQYF.

This clonotype was counted a few times. The gene calls are TRBV11-2 and TRBJ2-7, with D possibly TRBD2 on 6 matching bases. V gave up 5 bases and J gave up 3 bases, with 11 bases separating them. The CDR3 loop spans 13 amino acids. Germline V lookup: CDR1 SGHAT, CDR2 FQNNGV. The CDR3 reads CASSPRRGYEQYF. The CDR3 DNA sequence: TGTGCCAGCAGCCCCCGGCGGGGCTACGAGCAGTACTTC.

The chain combines TRBV15 with TRBJ2-5; possibly TRBD2 for D (5 bases). V lost 0 bases, J lost 7 bases, and 9 bases lay in between. Germline CDR1 reads LNHNV; CDR2 reads YYDKDF (reference sequence). This CDR3 has 13 residues. Written as DNA, the CDR3 is TGTGCCACCAGCAGAGATCGTGCGGGGACCCAGTACTTC. It yields the protein CATSRDRAGTQYF.

V gene TRBV28 combines with J gene TRBJ1-2, with a possible D match to TRBD1 (6 bases). Trimming removed 10 bases at V and 4 bases at J, with 19 bases between. The CDR3 consists of 14 residues. CDR1 is MDHEN, CDR2 SYDVKM, per germline. The CDR3 sequence is CATILNRVRYGYTF. The CDR3, as DNA: TGTGCCACCATACTCAACAGGGTTCGCTATGGCTACACCTTC.

At least ten counts were recorded for this clonotype. The V call is TRBV7-2, the J call TRBJ2-5, with TRBD2 matching 7 bases. The CDR3 has 16 amino acids. Germline V lookup: CDR1 SGHTA, CDR2 FQGNSA. The trim removed 2 bases at V and 5 bases at J, leaving 11 bases unmatched. The DNA for the CDR3 is TGTGCCAGCAGCTTACTAGGCGGGAGTATAACGGAGACCCAGTACTTC. Translating it yields CASSLLGGSITETQYF. Supplemented by reference TRBV7-2 and TRBJ2-5, the full variable domain reads GAGVSQSPSNKVTEKGKDVELRCDPISGHTALYWYRQSLGQGLEFLIYFQGNSAPDKSGLPSDRFSAERTGGSVSTLTIQRTQQEDSAVYLCASSLLGGSITETQYFGPGTRLLVL.

V and J are TRBV28 and TRBJ2-7; D gene ambiguous. Germline values: CDR1 MDHEN, CDR2 SYDVKM. The CDR3 is 13 residues long. DNA of the CDR3: TGTGCCAGCAGTCCCCTGGATTCCTACGAGCAGCACGTC. Amino acids: CASSPLDSYEQHV.